Below, 10 T cell receptor beta chains from the same sample are listed, as sequenced in a study of cytomegalovirus exposure and HLA in healthy donors. PCR involved 60 Vbeta and 13 Jbeta primers. Profiling relied on immunoSEQ multiplex PCR, and the TCRdb table lists in-frame clones only, not all of them. The profile shows around 100,000 clones, roughly 73% of them singletons. The sequencing sample was made of PBMCs. These receptors were collected from a male donor in good health and CMV-seropositive.

Details on this clone: The junction differs from germline at one of its ends, possibly a read error. The rearrangement joins TRBV19 to TRBJ1-6; D perhaps matches TRBD1 (6 bases). Germline loops: CDR1 LNHDA, CDR2 SQIVND (reference sequence). The CDR3 is 16 amino acids. The CDR3 nucleotides read TGTGCCAGTAGTGACCCCAGACAGGCGACTATAGCACCCCCCCACTTT. This translates into CASSDPRQATIAPPHF. Drawing the rest from reference TRBV19 and TRBJ1-6, the complete variable domain is DGGITQSPKYLFRKEGQNVTLSCEQNLNHDAMYWYRQDPGQGLRLIYYSQIVNDFQKGDIAEGYSVSREKKESFPLTVTSAQKNPTAFYLCASSDPRQATIAPPHFGNGTRLTVT.

The chain links TRBV7-9 to TRBJ2-4; TRBD1 matches at 8 bases. Unmatched junction bases numbered 3, after V lost 5 bases and J lost 0 bases. The CDR3 covers 15 residues. CDR1 and CDR2 from the germline V gene are SEHNR and FQNEAQ (reference sequence). In DNA, the CDR3 is TGTGCCAGCAGCCCCAGGGGGCTAGCCAAAAACATTCAGTACTTC. The encoded protein is CASSPRGLAKNIQYF.

This clone has a single count. The chain employs TRBV5-1 and TRBJ1-4; D uncertain. Trimming stripped 1 base from V and 8 bases from J, with 12 bases between. CDR3 length: 14 amino acids. CDR1 SGHRS and CDR2 YFSETQ come from the germline V gene. CDR3 region: CASSLTPGNEKLFF. The CDR3, as DNA: TGCGCCAGCAGCTTGACCCCAGGAAACGAAAAACTGTTTTTT.

The V call is TRBV6-6, the J call TRBJ2-1, with D perhaps matching TRBD2 (6 bases). The CDR3 is made up of 13 amino acids. Germline V gene sequence: CDR1 MNHNY, CDR2 SVGAGI (reference sequence). The V end lost 8 bases, the J end lost 0 bases, and 8 bases lay between the germline ends. The CDR3, as DNA: TGTGCCAGCGGGAGGAGCTCCTACAATGAGCAGTTCTTC. It is translated as CASGRSSYNEQFF.

The chain uses TRBV27 and TRBJ1-6, with 7 positions matching TRBD1. This CDR3 comprises 13 residues. Germline V lookup: CDR1 MNHEY, CDR2 SMNVEV (reference sequence). J lost 9 bases, V lost 8 bases, and 7 bases had no gene match. This CDR3 reads CASGDRVGSPLHF. In DNA, the CDR3 is TGTGCCAGCGGCGACAGGGTTGGTTCACCCCTCCACTTT.

The chain carries TRBV14 and TRBJ2-3; D might be TRBD2 (6 bases). Germline CDR1 is SGHDN and CDR2 is FVKESK. The V and J ends lost 1 base and 4 bases respectively, with 12 bases between them. The CDR3 loop spans 15 amino acids. CDR3: CASSQGISGADTQYF. In DNA form, the CDR3 reads TGTGCCAGCAGCCAAGGAATTAGCGGCGCAGATACGCAGTATTTT. Based on the CDR3 plus reference TRBV14 and TRBJ2-3, the full variable domain is EAGVTQFPSHSVIEKGQTVTLRCDPISGHDNLYWYRRVMGKEIKFLLHFVKESKQDESGMPNNRFLAERTGGTYSTLKVQPAELEDSGVYFCASSQGISGADTQYFGPGTRLTVL.

As for this clone: The sample carries other DNA sequences with the same CDR3. The gene calls are TRBV6-1 and TRBJ1-5; TRBD1 matches 8 bases. Germline V lookup: CDR1 MNHNS, CDR2 SASEGT. The V segment lost 3 bases and the J segment 7 bases; nucleotides outside the gene matches: 5. CDR3 size: 14 residues. CDR3 amino acids: CASSERDRNQPQHF. CDR3 bases: TGTGCCAGCAGTGAGAGGGACAGGAACCAGCCCCAGCATTTT.

V and J are TRBV11-2 and TRBJ1-2; tentatively, D is TRBD1 (6 bases). From germline, CDR1 is SGHAT and CDR2 FQNNGV. The CDR3 loop spans 13 amino acids. The V end was cut by 6 bases, the J end by 8 bases, with 16 bases between. CDR3 sequence: CASRSTGSYGYTF. The DNA of the CDR3 is TGTGCCAGCAGAAGTACAGGGAGCTACGGCTACACCTTC.

The chain has TRBV19 and TRBJ2-1; 7 bases agree with TRBD2. Per the germline V gene, CDR1 is LNHDA and CDR2 is SQIVND (reference sequence). This CDR3 contains 15 residues. The ends lost 5 bases at V and 1 base at J; junction bases unmatched: 5. The CDR3 is CASSLPGLSYNEQFF. The CDR3 DNA is TGTGCCAGTAGTCTCCCGGGACTATCCTACAATGAGCAGTTCTTC.

CDR3 in DNA: TGTGCCTGGGGACTAGCGGTCGCCGCCGAGCAGTACTTC. Translation: CAWGLAVAAEQYF. The chain joins TRBV30 to TRBJ2-7, with 10 positions matching TRBD2. Germline V CDR1 and CDR2: GTSNPN, SVGIG (reference sequence). The V gene end was trimmed by 5 bases and the J gene end by 6 bases; junction bases not matched to a gene: 7. The CDR3 runs to 13 residues.